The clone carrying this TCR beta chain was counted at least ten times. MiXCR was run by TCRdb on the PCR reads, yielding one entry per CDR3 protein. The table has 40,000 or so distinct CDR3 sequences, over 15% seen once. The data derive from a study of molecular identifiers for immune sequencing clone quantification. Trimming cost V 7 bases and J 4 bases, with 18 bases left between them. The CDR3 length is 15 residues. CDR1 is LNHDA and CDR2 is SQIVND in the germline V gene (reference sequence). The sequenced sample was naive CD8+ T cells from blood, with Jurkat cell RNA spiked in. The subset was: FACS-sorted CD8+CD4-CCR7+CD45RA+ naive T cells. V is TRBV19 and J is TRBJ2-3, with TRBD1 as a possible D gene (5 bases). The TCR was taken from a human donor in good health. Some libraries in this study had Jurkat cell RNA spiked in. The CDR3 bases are TGTGCCAGTACCAACCTCAGGGCAGCCTCAGATACGCAGTATTTT. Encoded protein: CASTNLRAASDTQYF.